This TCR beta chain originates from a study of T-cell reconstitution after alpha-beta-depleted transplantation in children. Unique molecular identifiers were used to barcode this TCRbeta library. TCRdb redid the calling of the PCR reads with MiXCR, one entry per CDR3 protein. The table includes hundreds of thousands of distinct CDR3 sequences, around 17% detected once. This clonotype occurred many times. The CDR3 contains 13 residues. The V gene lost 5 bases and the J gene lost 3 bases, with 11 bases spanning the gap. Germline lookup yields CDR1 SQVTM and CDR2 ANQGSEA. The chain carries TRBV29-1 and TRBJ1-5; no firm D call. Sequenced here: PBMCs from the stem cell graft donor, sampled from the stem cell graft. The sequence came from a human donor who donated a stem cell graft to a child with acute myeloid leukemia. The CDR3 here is CSVREGLNQPQHF. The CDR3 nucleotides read TGCAGCGTTCGCGAGGGCCTCAATCAGCCCCAGCATTTT.